The entry below describes one T cell receptor (beta chain). The sample belongs to a study of T-cell reconstitution after alpha-beta-depleted transplantation in children. CDR1 is SGHDT and CDR2 is YYEEEE in the germline V gene. Trimming removed 3 bases from V and 4 bases from J; junction bases left unmatched: 3. The CDR3 length is 13 residues. During its preparation, the TCRbeta library received unique molecular identifiers. In TCRdb, the PCR reads were re-called with MiXCR into one record per CDR3 protein. The sample contains 330,000 or so distinct CDR3 sequences, around 10% of which appear only once.

The source material was PBMCs, sampled before TCRalphabeta/CD19-depleted stem cell transplant. The chain couples TRBV5-6 to TRBJ1-1; the match to TRBD1 covers 7 bases. The sequence was obtained from a boy in the first two years of life with acute myeloid leukemia, due to receive a stem cell transplant. CDR3 nucleotides: TGTGCCAGCAGCTGGGGACAGTTCACTGAAGCTTTCTTT. This encodes CASSWGQFTEAFF.